The clone carrying this TCR beta chain was picked up many times. The antigen is unknown. Looked up from germline, CDR1 is MDHEN and CDR2 is SYDVKM. The germline V and J ends were trimmed by 6 bases and 4 bases, with 13 bases remaining between them. The CDR3 is 13 amino acids. The TCRbeta library incorporated unique molecular identifiers. TCRdb processed the PCR reads anew with MiXCR; each CDR3 protein has one entry. This repertoire shows hundreds of thousands of distinct CDR3 sequences, roughly 10% found once; its top ten account for about a quarter. This sample was taken from a study of T-cell reconstitution after alpha-beta-depleted transplantation in children. Whole-study findings and limits: Expanded clones from the graft, numbering several hundred, reportedly supplied alpha-beta T cells about two months after transplant. Most T-cell counts and diversity one year after the transplant came from T cells that were newly produced. At day 60, the high TCRbeta diversity found in some patients originated from recipient T cells and thymic progenitors that had survived.

The rearrangement links TRBV28 to TRBJ2-7; D unresolved. The TCR was taken from a male patient aged 2-10 years who had a stem cell transplant for chronic granulomatous disease, so the T cells may come from the graft donor. The sequencing here drew on peripheral blood, taken 180 days after TCRalphabeta/CD19-depleted stem cell transplant. The CDR3: CASSPPHGYEQYF. CDR3 nucleotides: TGTGCCAGCAGCCCTCCCCACGGGTACGAGCAGTACTTC.